Described below is a single T cell receptor (beta chain) sequence and its context. Antigen unknown. This CDR3 region has 15 residues. J was trimmed by 2 bases and V by 4 bases; bases with no gene match: 3. Germline loops: CDR1 ENHRY, CDR2 SYGVKD. 5'RACE with constant-segment primers yielded barcoded, UMI-tagged TCR alpha and TCR beta cDNA libraries. TCRdb re-derived calls from the 5' RACE reads in MiXCR, one entry per CDR3 protein. The table lists around 420,000 distinct CDR3 sequences, less than 25% of them singletons. The sample belongs to a study of T-cell memory formation after mild COVID-19. General study results and limits: Researchers report contracting CD4+ clones mostly in CM and EM, with CD8+ clones in EMRA. Some SARS-CoV-2-responding clones were already detected in memory before infection. Balance between CD4 and CD8 was seen in clones contracting day 15 to 85, and a CD4+ lean was seen in later expanders.

The specimen sequenced was PBMCs or a T cell subset sorted from them (not recorded which). The chain uses TRBV10-3 and TRBJ1-2, with 11 bases aligning to TRBD1. The sequence was obtained from an adult woman who had mild COVID-19 (a few samples of this study predate the infection). Cell type and time point are not known. The CDR3 DNA sequence: TGTGCCATCAGTGCCCGGGACAGGGGGAACTATGGCTACACCTTC. Its translation: CAISARDRGNYGYTF.